Shown below are 27 T cell receptor beta chains from a single sample sequenced in a study of cytomegalovirus exposure and HLA in healthy donors listed by TCRdb under 2017. Library preparation used the immunoSEQ multiplex PCR assay. For the multiplex PCR, a mixture combining 60 forward primers for TCR Vbeta segments and 13 reverse primers for TCR Jbeta segments was used. TCRdb retrieved this table from immuneACCESS and kept in-frame rearrangements only. Not all clones are present; in checked studies, unresolved V genes account for under half, and no reason is known for the remainder. For this sample the table gives approximately 86,000 clones, of which about 85% were detected only once. Of the sample, less than 8% falls within the top ten clones. Material for sequencing was PBMCs. These receptor sequences come from a man between 40 and 49 years old in good health and CMV-seropositive.

This chain joins TRBV18 and TRBJ2-3; TRBD1 is a possible D gene (6 bases). Germline lookup yields CDR1 KGHSH and CDR2 LQKENI. This CDR3 region has 14 residues. The V end was cut by 3 bases, the J end by 3 bases, with 10 bases between. The CDR3 DNA sequence: TGTGCCAGCTCACCGCAACAGGGTACAGATACGCAGTATTTT. It yields the protein CASSPQQGTDTQYF. Combining the CDR3 with reference TRBV18 and TRBJ2-3 gives the whole variable domain NAGVMQNPRHLVRRRGQEARLRCSPMKGHSHVYWYRQLPEEGLKFMVYLQKENIIDESGMPKERFSAEFPKEGPSILRIQQVVRGDSAAYFCASSPQQGTDTQYFGPGTRLTVL.

This chain connects TRBV5-1 to TRBJ2-2; maybe TRBD2 (6 bases). The length of the CDR3 is 14 residues. Germline CDR1 reads SGHRS; CDR2 reads YFSETQ. The ends were cut back, 1 base at V and 4 bases at J, with 8 bases in the middle. In nucleotides, the CDR3 is TGCGCCAGCAGCTTGTGGGACTCCACCGGGGAGCTGTTTTTT. Its protein product is CASSLWDSTGELFF.

The chain recombines TRBV18 with TRBJ2-7, with D unclear. CDR3 length: 14 amino acids. V lost 0 bases and J 3 bases, leaving 9 bases between the germline ends. The germline V gene encodes CDR1 KGHSH and CDR2 LQKENI. In nucleotides, the CDR3 is TGTGCCAGCTCACCACCTTCCCCCCGCTACGAGCAGTACTTC. Amino acids: CASSPPSPRYEQYF.

The chain joins TRBV19 to TRBJ2-7, with 7 positions matching TRBD1. V dropped 5 bases and J dropped 7; count of bases not matched to a gene: 5. Germline CDR1 and CDR2: LNHDA and SQIVND (reference sequence). The CDR3 spans 12 residues. CDR3 region: CASSYTGEEQYF. CDR3 coding DNA: TGTGCCAGTAGTTACACAGGGGAAGAGCAGTACTTC. Based on the CDR3 plus reference TRBV19 and TRBJ2-7, the full variable domain is DGGITQSPKYLFRKEGQNVTLSCEQNLNHDAMYWYRQDPGQGLRLIYYSQIVNDFQKGDIAEGYSVSREKKESFPLTVTSAQKNPTAFYLCASSYTGEEQYFGPGTRLTVT.

The gene calls are TRBV7-9 and TRBJ2-5, with D possibly TRBD2 on 5 matching bases. Germline-derived CDR1 and CDR2 are SEHNR and FQNEAQ (reference sequence). Trimming stripped 4 bases from V and 4 bases from J, with 13 bases between. The CDR3 runs 14 residues. CDR3: CASSSAGLIETQYF. The CDR3 DNA is TGTGCCAGCAGCTCAGCCGGACTGATAGAGACCCAGTACTTC. The variable domain in full, with the rest retrieved from reference TRBV7-9 and TRBJ2-5, is DTGVSQNPRHKITKRGQNVTFRCDPISEHNRLYWYRQTLGQGPEFLTYFQNEAQLEKSRLLSDRFSAERPKGSFSTLEIQRTEQGDSAMYLCASSSAGLIETQYFGPGTRLLVL.

The chain joins TRBV7-9 to TRBJ2-3; 8 nucleotides align to TRBD1. From germline, CDR1 is SEHNR and CDR2 FQNEAQ (reference sequence). There are 18 residues in the CDR3. V lost 6 bases to trimming and J lost 2 bases; unmatched junction nucleotides: 16. The chain's CDR3 is CASSSDRGGIGATDTQYF. In nucleotides, the CDR3 is TGTGCCAGCAGTTCCGACAGGGGCGGAATCGGGGCCACAGATACGCAGTATTTT.

This sequence joins TRBV6-1 and TRBJ2-5; D unclear. The DNA end lines up better with TRBJ2-7; the J call may be wrong. CDR3 length: 12 amino acids. CDR1 and CDR2 from the germline V gene are MNHNS and SASEGT. The CDR3 here is CASSDLWGEQYF. In DNA, the CDR3 is TGTGCCAGCAGTGACCTTTGGGGCGAGCAGTACTTC.

This chain links TRBV4-2 with TRBJ2-1, with 12 positions matching TRBD1. In germline, CDR1 is LGHNA, CDR2 YNFKEQ. CDR3 size: 15 residues. The V gene end was trimmed by 0 bases and the J gene end by 10 bases; junction bases not matched to a gene: 4. The CDR3 bases are TGTGCCAGCAGCCAAGAGGGACAGGGGGCGAAAGAGCAGTTCTTC. It yields the protein CASSQEGQGAKEQFF.

The rearrangement joins TRBV7-3 to TRBJ2-1; 9 nucleotides align to TRBD1. V was clipped by 4 bases and J by 4 bases; unmatched bases: 5. Germline V lookup: CDR1 SGHTA, CDR2 FQGTGA. This CDR3 is 15 amino acids long. This chain's CDR3 is CASSSTGGGYNEQFF. The CDR3 DNA sequence: TGTGCCAGCAGCTCTACAGGGGGCGGGTACAATGAGCAGTTCTTC.

The V and J genes are TRBV9 and TRBJ2-1; 8 bases agree with TRBD1. J lost 10 bases, V lost 6 bases, and 6 bases had no gene match. The CDR3 sequence is 12 residues long. From germline, CDR1 is SGDLS and CDR2 YYNGEE. The CDR3 loop reads CASTGQGVEQFF. CDR3 sequence (DNA): TGTGCCAGCACCGGACAGGGTGTAGAGCAGTTCTTC.

This sequence joins TRBV7-9 and TRBJ2-3; TRBD2 matches at 9 bases. Germline V gene lookup returns CDR1 SEHNR and CDR2 FQNEAQ (reference sequence). V was clipped by 5 bases and J by 0 bases; unmatched bases: 3. The CDR3 is made up of 15 amino acids. CDR3 nucleotide sequence: TGTGCCAGCAGCCCTGGACTAGCGAGCACAGATACGCAGTATTTT. It specifies CASSPGLASTDTQYF.

The chain carries TRBV6-1 and TRBJ2-3, with 7 bases matching TRBD2. Looked up from germline, CDR1 is MNHNS and CDR2 is SASEGT. This CDR3 spans 16 amino acids. V shed 2 bases and J 2 bases; nucleotides not matched to a gene: 7. CDR3 residues: CASSERPAGTTDTQYF. CDR3 bases: TGTGCCAGCAGTGAACGTCCAGCGGGGACCACAGATACGCAGTATTTT.

CDR3 DNA: TGTGCTAGCGCCCCCCGGAAACAGGGGGACTACGAGCAGTACTTC. It translates to CASAPRKQGDYEQYF. The chain links TRBV12-5 to TRBJ2-7, with 8 bases fitting TRBD1. This CDR3 is built from 15 residues. Germline values: CDR1 LGHNT, CDR2 FRNRAP. The V segment lost 9 bases and the J segment 3 bases; nucleotides outside the gene matches: 13.

This chain uses TRBV6-1 with TRBJ2-5, with 7 bases lining up with TRBD1. V shed 5 bases and J 5 bases; nucleotides not matched to a gene: 11. The CDR3 loop spans 15 amino acids. Germline V gene data show CDR1 as MNHNS and CDR2 as SASEGT. CDR3 DNA: TGTGCCAGCAGTCGATATAGAGAGGGGGCGGAGACCCAGTACTTC. Its protein product is CASSRYREGAETQYF.

This chain joins TRBV19 and TRBJ2-1, with TRBD1 as a possible D gene (6 bases). Trimming removed 5 bases from V and 9 bases from J, with 11 bases in between. Germline CDR1 LNHDA, CDR2 SQIVND (reference sequence). This CDR3 spans 12 amino acids. The CDR3 nucleotides are TGTGCCAGTAGTCCGACGACAGGTGAGCAGTTCTTC. Encoded protein: CASSPTTGEQFF.

CDR3 protein: CASSKCPTVSNQPQHF. The CDR3 nucleotides read TGTGCCAGCAGCAAATGCCCGACAGTTAGCAATCAGCCCCAGCATTTT. The chain links TRBV21-1 to TRBJ1-5; TRBD1, as called in the table, went unchecked against the DNA. TRBV21-1 is recorded as a pseudogene. The CDR3 contains 16 residues.

This chain joins TRBV5-5 and TRBJ1-5; the D gene is possibly TRBD1 (5 bases). The V gene's germline CDR1 is SGHKS and CDR2 YYEKEE (reference sequence). The V gene lost 4 bases and the J gene lost 0 bases, with 14 bases spanning the gap. CDR3 length equals 16 residues. CDR3 sequence (DNA): TGTGCCAGCAGCCGGGGGACGGGGAATAGCAATCAGCCCCAGCATTTT. Amino acids: CASSRGTGNSNQPQHF.

CDR3 amino acids: CASSERRADTQYF. CDR3 nucleotides: TGTGCCAGCAGTGAAAGGCGGGCGGATACGCAGTATTTT. The genes are TRBV2 and TRBJ2-3, with D perhaps matching TRBD2 (5 bases). V gave up 2 bases and J gave up 6 bases, with 9 bases separating them. The CDR3 has 13 residues. Germline V CDR1 and CDR2: SNHLY, FYNNEI.

The chain joins TRBV2 to TRBJ1-5; 8 bases are a match to TRBD1. Germline values: CDR1 SNHLY, CDR2 FYNNEI. The CDR3 contains 15 residues. Germline trimming cut 6 bases from V and 4 bases from J; bases unmatched to any gene: 8. The CDR3, as DNA: TGTGCCAGCAGCATTCACAGGGGGATAAATCAGCCCCAGCATTTT. This gives the protein CASSIHRGINQPQHF.

This rearrangement joins TRBV5-1 to TRBJ1-1; D is unresolved. Germline lookup yields CDR1 SGHRS and CDR2 YFSETQ. This CDR3 is built from 17 residues. Trimming took off 2 bases at V and 1 base at J, with 18 bases between the two ends. The CDR3, as DNA: TGCGCCAGCAGCTTCTGGGCTCCGGGTGGGAGGAACACTGAAGCTTTCTTT. It codes for CASSFWAPGGRNTEAFF.

This sequence joins TRBV5-4 and TRBJ2-3; unclear D gene. The length of the CDR3 is 15 residues. V was cut by 4 bases and J by 0 bases, with 12 bases left in between. Per the germline V gene, CDR1 is SGHNT and CDR2 is YYREEE (reference sequence). This CDR3 is CASSLGFSSTDTQYF. In DNA form, the CDR3 reads TGTGCCAGCAGCCTCGGGTTTTCTAGCACAGATACGCAGTATTTT. Together with reference TRBV5-4 and TRBJ2-3, the CDR3 gives the full variable domain: ETGVTQSPTHLIKTRGQQVTLRCSSQSGHNTVSWYQQALGQGPQFIFQYYREEENGRGNFPPRFSGLQFPNYSSELNVNALELDDSALYLCASSLGFSSTDTQYFGPGTRLTVL.

Comments on this clone: A far larger clone is a single base away, which makes a read error likely. The chain carries TRBV10-3 and TRBJ2-7; TRBD2 agrees at 9 bases. Per the germline V gene, CDR1 is ENHRY and CDR2 is SYGVKD. The CDR3 contains 16 residues. V dropped 2 bases and J dropped 10; count of bases not matched to a gene: 15. CDR3 nucleotides: TGTGCCATCAGTGAGCCCAGAGCGGGGGGCAAAGAGACTCAGTACTTC. It is translated as CAISEPRAGGKETQYF.

The rearrangement uses TRBV9 and TRBJ1-6, with a possible D match to TRBD1 (5 bases). Trimming pared 2 bases from V and 2 bases from J, leaving 8 bases between. The CDR3 length is 15 residues. Germline-derived CDR1 and CDR2 are SGDLS and YYNGEE. CDR3 in amino acids: CASSVDSTYNSPLHF. The DNA of the CDR3 is TGTGCCAGCAGCGTCGACAGTACCTATAATTCACCCCTCCACTTT.

The chain couples TRBV10-1 to TRBJ2-5; TRBD2 agrees at 8 bases. The J call could be wrong; TRBJ2-7 is a better fit for the DNA end. The CDR3 covers 13 residues. Germline V gene data show CDR1 as WNHNN and CDR2 as SYGVQD (reference sequence). DNA of the CDR3: TGCGCCAGCAGCTTAGCGGGAACGTACGAGCAGTACTTC. As protein: CASSLAGTYEQYF.

The chain links TRBV19 to TRBJ2-2, with 9 bases aligning to TRBD1. With 5 bases clipped from V and 4 bases from J, the junction kept 2 bases outside the gene matches. The CDR3 is made up of 14 amino acids. Per germline, CDR1 LNHDA and CDR2 SQIVND (reference sequence). The CDR3 nucleotides read TGTGCCAGTAGTGCGGGACAGGGCACCGGGGAGCTGTTTTTT. It encodes CASSAGQGTGELFF.

The chain carries TRBV11-3 and TRBJ2-5; 8 nucleotides match TRBD2. Germline V CDR1 and CDR2: SGHNT, YENEEA. The trim removed 3 bases at V and 4 bases at J, leaving 13 bases unmatched. The CDR3 runs 17 residues. CDR3 nucleotides: TGTGCCAGCAGCTTGGAGATACCGGGACTAGGGGCAGAGACCCAGTACTTC. Amino acid sequence: CASSLEIPGLGAETQYF. The full variable domain, with the rest looked up from reference TRBV11-3 and TRBJ2-5, is EAGVVQSPRYKIIEKKQPVAFWCNPISGHNTLYWYLQNLGQGPELLIRYENEEAVDDSQLPKDRFSAERLKGVDSTLKIQPAELGDSAVYLCASSLEIPGLGAETQYFGPGTRLLVL.

The CDR3 DNA follows: TGTGCCAGCAGGCGCCTCGGACAGGGTGGGGGTACGCAGTATTTT. This sequence encodes CASRRLGQGGGTQYF. The J gene is TRBJ2-3, the V gene TRBV6-1, with 8 bases fitting TRBD1. Per germline, CDR1 MNHNS and CDR2 SASEGT. V dropped 6 bases and J dropped 8; count of bases not matched to a gene: 13. There are 15 residues in the CDR3.